The next 21 T cell receptor beta chains were all read from a single sample in a study of blood T cell repertoires in COVID-19. Produced via immunoSEQ multiplex PCR; TCRdb's table is partial and in-frame only. The sample lists roughly 210,000 clones, less than 90% occurring once. Specimen: peripheral blood. The receptors were gathered from a man between 65 and 80 years old with acute or convalescent COVID-19.

The chain couples TRBV9 to TRBJ1-6, with TRBD1 matching 8 bases. The V gene's germline CDR1 is SGDLS and CDR2 YYNGEE. Trimming at V came to 4 bases and at J to 10 bases, leaving 7 bases not matched to a gene. The CDR3 totals 14 residues. Written as DNA, the CDR3 is TGTGCCAGCAGCTCGGGACAGGTCAAGTCACCCCTCCACTTT. It is translated as CASSSGQVKSPLHF. Full variable domain (missing parts from reference TRBV9 and TRBJ1-6): DSGVTQTPKHLITATGQRVTLRCSPRSGDLSVYWYQQSLDQGLQFLIQYYNGEERAKGNILERFSAQQFPDLHSELNLSSLELGDSALYFCASSSGQVKSPLHFGNGTRLTVT.

The DNA for the CDR3 is TGCGCCAGCAGCTTGGGTAGCGGGATAGAGACCCAGTACTTC. This gives the protein CASSLGSGIETQYF. The V and J genes are TRBV5-1 and TRBJ2-5; TRBD2 aligns across 8 bases. Trimming at V came to 0 bases and at J to 4 bases, leaving 2 bases not matched to a gene. This CDR3 has 14 residues. Germline V CDR1 and CDR2: SGHRS, YFSETQ.

This clone was recorded only once. CDR3 in DNA: TGTGCCAGCAGCTTACCGGGACAGCACTATGGCTACACCTTC. It encodes CASSLPGQHYGYTF. The chain joins TRBV5-4 to TRBJ1-2; TRBD1 agrees at 7 bases. Germline-derived CDR1 and CDR2 are SGHNT and YYREEE (reference sequence). The CDR3 consists of 14 residues. V lost 2 bases and J lost 3; bases outside the gene matches: 4.

J is TRBJ2-1 and V is TRBV7-8, with 10 bases aligning to TRBD1. V dropped 6 bases and J dropped 8; count of bases not matched to a gene: 10. The germline V gene encodes CDR1 SGHVS and CDR2 FQNEAQ. The CDR3 is made up of 15 amino acids. This chain's CDR3 is CASRSRDRGDDEQFF. Written as DNA, the CDR3 is TGTGCCAGCAGGTCACGGGACAGGGGAGATGATGAGCAGTTCTTC.

The V gene is TRBV2, the J gene TRBJ1-6, with TRBD1 matching 7 bases. The CDR3 is made up of 15 amino acids. The V segment lost 7 bases and the J segment 5 bases; nucleotides outside the gene matches: 8. The V gene's germline CDR1 is SNHLY and CDR2 FYNNEI. The chain's CDR3 is CASTRQGRDNSPLHF. The DNA of the CDR3 is TGTGCCAGCACTCGACAGGGAAGGGATAATTCACCCCTCCACTTT.

The chain employs TRBV28 and TRBJ1-2, with D unclear. The germline V gene has CDR1 MDHEN and CDR2 SYDVKM. There are 16 residues in the CDR3. The ends were cut back, 5 bases at V and 7 bases at J, with 23 bases in the middle. The CDR3 DNA reads TGTGCCAGCAGTCCTACGGACGGAGGAGGACTCTTTGGCTACACCTTC. Translating it yields CASSPTDGGGLFGYTF.

The chain has TRBV5-1 and TRBJ2-1, with 7 nucleotides matching TRBD2. In germline, CDR1 is SGHRS, CDR2 YFSETQ. V shed 4 bases and J 5 bases; nucleotides not matched to a gene: 12. This CDR3 comprises 16 residues. In DNA, the CDR3 is TGCGCCAGCAGCCCCTGGGTACTAGCGCCAGACAATGAGCAGTTCTTC. It codes for CASSPWVLAPDNEQFF.

This chain links TRBV6-5 with TRBJ1-2; D might be TRBD1 (5 bases). This CDR3 has 14 residues. Looked up from germline, CDR1 is MNHEY and CDR2 is SVGAGI. V lost 0 bases, J lost 4 bases, and 9 bases lay in between. The CDR3 sequence: CASSYSEGTYGYTF. The CDR3 DNA follows: TGTGCCAGCAGTTACTCGGAGGGGACCTATGGCTACACCTTC.

This chain connects TRBV18 to TRBJ1-6; 7 nucleotides line up with TRBD1. The CDR3 is 15 residues long. The trim removed 3 bases at V and 3 bases at J, leaving 2 bases unmatched. Germline CDR1 reads KGHSH; CDR2 reads LQKENI. The CDR3, as DNA: TGTGCCAGCTCACCGGGACAGCACTATAATTCACCCCTCCACTTT. The encoded protein is CASSPGQHYNSPLHF.

V gene TRBV18 combines with J gene TRBJ2-7; TRBD1 might be the D (5 bases). The CDR3 contains 14 residues. Germline V lookup: CDR1 KGHSH, CDR2 LQKENI. V lost 0 bases to trimming and J lost 7 bases, with 13 bases between them. DNA of the CDR3: TGTGCCAGCTCACCACCGACAGCCTCCGGGGAGCAGTACTTC. Encoded protein: CASSPPTASGEQYF. Full variable domain (rest looked up from reference TRBV18 and TRBJ2-7): NAGVMQNPRHLVRRRGQEARLRCSPMKGHSHVYWYRQLPEEGLKFMVYLQKENIIDESGMPKERFSAEFPKEGPSILRIQQVVRGDSAAYFCASSPPTASGEQYFGPGTRLTVT.

V gene TRBV24-1 combines with J gene TRBJ1-1; D might be TRBD1 (5 bases). The CDR3 has 12 amino acids. V lost 12 bases, J lost 1 base, and 11 bases lay in between. Germline CDR1 KGHDR, CDR2 SFDVKD. This CDR3 is CAVRVQNTEAFF. CDR3 nucleotides: TGTGCCGTCAGGGTCCAGAACACTGAAGCTTTCTTT.

The chain has TRBV27 and TRBJ2-3; unclear D gene. V was pared by 3 bases and J by 3 bases, with 13 bases between. This CDR3 has 15 amino acids. Germline V gene data show CDR1 as MNHEY and CDR2 as SMNVEV (reference sequence). The CDR3 DNA reads as TGTGCCAGCAGTTTGGTGGCAGGCCGAACAGATACGCAGTATTTT. This translates into CASSLVAGRTDTQYF.

J is TRBJ1-3 and V is TRBV6-5, with D perhaps TRBD1 (5 bases). The CDR3 has 14 amino acids. CDR1 and CDR2 from the germline V gene are MNHEY and SVGAGI. Deletions cut 7 bases from V and 0 bases from J, with 10 bases between. The CDR3 region has the DNA TGTGCCAGCACGGGGGGGAGCTCTGGAAACACCATATATTTT. Protein: CASTGGSSGNTIYF.

This clone was counted a single time. The chain employs TRBV18 and TRBJ2-2, with 9 nucleotides matching TRBD1. Germline-derived CDR1 and CDR2 are KGHSH and LQKENI. V shed 4 bases, J shed 0 bases, and the junction held 9 bases outside the gene matches. The CDR3 loop spans 18 amino acids. The CDR3 here is CASSRLTGTGTNTGELFF. The CDR3 nucleotides read TGTGCCAGCTCACGACTCACCGGGACAGGGACGAACACCGGGGAGCTGTTTTTT.

The CDR3 nucleotides read TGTGCCTCGGGTGGCGGGACTTTCCTTCGGGAGCAGTTCTTC. This codes for CASGGGTFLREQFF. This chain links TRBV7-2 with TRBJ2-1; perhaps TRBD2 as D (6 bases). Germline CDR1 SGHTA, CDR2 FQGNSA. Trimming removed 11 bases from V and 10 bases from J, with 24 bases in between. The CDR3 runs 14 residues.

V usage is TRBV19 and J usage is TRBJ1-1; TRBD1 might be the D (6 bases). This CDR3 comprises 15 residues. Germline V CDR1 and CDR2: LNHDA, SQIVND (reference sequence). Trimming cost V 3 bases and J 2 bases, with 13 bases left between them. Here the CDR3 DNA reads TGTGCCAGTAGTATCGTTCAGACAGGCAACACTGAAGCTTTCTTT. It codes for CASSIVQTGNTEAFF.

This clone appeared a single time. The genes are TRBV7-2 and TRBJ2-1, with TRBD1 identical over 10 bases. Unmatched junction bases numbered 8, after V lost 6 bases and J lost 6 bases. Germline V gene sequence: CDR1 SGHTA, CDR2 FQGNSA. The CDR3 covers 15 residues. The CDR3 protein is CASRSPGQGFNEQFF. CDR3 coding DNA: TGTGCCAGCAGGTCGCCGGGACAGGGGTTCAATGAGCAGTTCTTC.

This sequence joins TRBV5-8 and TRBJ2-1, with 13 bases aligning to TRBD2. V trimming: 4 bases; J trimming: 1 base; junction bases outside the gene matches: 14. The CDR3 spans 20 residues. From germline, CDR1 is SGHTS and CDR2 YDEGEE. CDR3 amino acids: CASSPRVGLAGEGSYNEQFF. The CDR3 DNA is TGTGCCAGCAGCCCCCGGGTAGGACTAGCGGGAGAAGGATCCTACAATGAGCAGTTCTTC.

This rearrangement joins TRBV11-2 to TRBJ2-7, with 8 bases matching TRBD1. Germline loops: CDR1 SGHAT, CDR2 FQNNGV. This CDR3 comprises 14 residues. The V and J ends lost 3 bases and 7 bases, in that order; junction bases with no gene match: 8. For the CDR3, the DNA is TGTGCCAGCAGCTTTACCGGACAGGGTGGAGAGCAGTACTTC. It yields the protein CASSFTGQGGEQYF.

The rearrangement joins TRBV3-1 (or the pseudogene TRBV3-2) to TRBJ2-2; 11 nucleotides agree with TRBD2. Germline V gene sequence: CDR1 LGHDT, CDR2 YNNKEL (reference sequence). The CDR3 totals 15 residues. The J segment lost 5 bases and the V segment lost 2 bases, leaving 1 base of the junction unmatched. The CDR3 here is CASSQTSGSTGELFF. In DNA, the CDR3 is TGTGCCAGCAGCCAAACTAGCGGGAGTACCGGGGAGCTGTTTTTT.

This clone was picked up a small number of times. This chain uses TRBV2 with TRBJ2-1, with TRBD2 matching 11 bases. The V gene's germline CDR1 is SNHLY and CDR2 FYNNEI. The CDR3 sequence is 15 residues long. The J segment lost 7 bases and the V segment lost 8 bases, leaving 10 bases of the junction unmatched. Written as DNA, the CDR3 is TGTGCCAGCCGCGAATCTAGCGGGAGGCCAAATGAGCAGTTCTTC. It specifies CASRESSGRPNEQFF.